This record concerns one T cell receptor (beta chain) sequence. The entry originates in a study of T cell repertoires in cytomegalovirus infection. Across the study: Carrying CMV and the relevant HLA type showed in public TCR beta signatures.

TCRdb passed the reads through MiXCR, listing each CDR3 protein once. Altogether hundreds of thousands of distinct CDR3 sequences are present, 20% to 30% being singletons, with the ten largest covering 6.5% to 10%. The CDR3 is made up of 14 amino acids. Germline V gene data show CDR1 as DFQATT and CDR2 as SNEGSKA (reference sequence). V gave up 5 bases and J gave up 4 bases; unmatched junction bases: 8. Sequenced input: CD8+ T cells from PBMCs. The chain joins TRBV20-1 to TRBJ2-3, with 8 bases lining up with TRBD1. The receptor's source is a human donor in good health (CMV status not recorded). Some clones in this sample may be carry-over from other donors' samples. As DNA, the CDR3 is TGCAGTGCTTGGACAGGGAGTAGTGCAGATACGCAGTATTTT. This translates into CSAWTGSSADTQYF.